This is a list of T cell receptor beta chains from one sample in a study of shared clonotypes between healthy human individuals. Profiling relied on immunoSEQ multiplex PCR, and the TCRdb table lists in-frame clones only, not all of them. The sample includes over a million clones, 70% to 80% of them seen just once. Material: memory CD4+ T cells sorted from blood. The origin of the receptors is a man between 18 and 35 years old in good health. Each CDR3 is given with its conserved first and last residue.

CDR3aa	v_gene	j_gene
CASSDTDTQYF	TRBV10-2	TRBJ2-3
CASGHSGLCEQYF	TRBV23-1	TRBJ2-7
CASTWTGGSGANVLTF	TRBV19	TRBJ2-6
CASSLGLTQETQYF	TRBV7-2	TRBJ2-5
CASSILEVVSNQPQHF	TRBV7-8	TRBJ1-5
CASSGKTGVETQYF	TRBV28	TRBJ2-5
CASSPGTSGLADTQYF	TRBV10-1	TRBJ2-3
CASSPAGVTYEQYF	TRBV18	TRBJ2-7
CASSLIWDGKNIQYF	TRBV6-1	TRBJ2-4
CASSLDLGLFSYEQYF	TRBV11-2	TRBJ2-7
CAISDFLSGDSPLHF	TRBV10-3	TRBJ1-6
CASSPTGTEASEAFF	TRBV18	TRBJ1-1
CASSRAQDLYGYTF	TRBV7-8	TRBJ1-2
CASRLAGGYNEQFF	TRBV6-5	TRBJ2-1
CAISESRAEAFF	TRBV10-3	TRBJ1-1
CASSLGGDTNEKLFF	TRBV7-9	TRBJ1-4
CASSWTGTADGETQYF	TRBV5-1	TRBJ2-5
CATSREKGARPTNEKLFF	TRBV15	TRBJ1-4
CASSIVAKNEQFF	TRBV19	TRBJ2-1
CASSYPTVRAFSEAFF	TRBV11-3	TRBJ1-1
CASSLVPGNTEAFF	TRBV5-1	TRBJ1-1
CASSRGGGQETQYF	TRBV11-2	TRBJ2-5
CASSSQLGTGELFF	TRBV11-3	TRBJ2-2
CASSVGTSGAETQYF	TRBV9	TRBJ2-5
CASSSRRTGTYEQYF	TRBV19	TRBJ2-7
CASGYNLGELFF	TRBV12-5	TRBJ2-2
CAWSGTLRTYGYTF	TRBV30	TRBJ1-2
CASSRQGDNEQFF	TRBV7-6	TRBJ2-1
CASSGGDSSAPHF	TRBV6-5	TRBJ1-1
CASRGLASSYEQYF	TRBV5-1	TRBJ2-7
CASSAGLASSYEQYF	TRBV25-1	TRBJ2-7
CASSLTGSSGNTIYF	TRBV5-4	TRBJ1-3
CASSPITVHGYTF	TRBV18	TRBJ1-2
CASNDDRAGNTIYF	TRBV19	TRBJ1-3
CASSQASANTGELFF	TRBV6-4	TRBJ2-2
CAWSVRGSSGNTIYF	TRBV30	TRBJ1-3
CASSPQAGPSGYGYTF	TRBV18	TRBJ1-2